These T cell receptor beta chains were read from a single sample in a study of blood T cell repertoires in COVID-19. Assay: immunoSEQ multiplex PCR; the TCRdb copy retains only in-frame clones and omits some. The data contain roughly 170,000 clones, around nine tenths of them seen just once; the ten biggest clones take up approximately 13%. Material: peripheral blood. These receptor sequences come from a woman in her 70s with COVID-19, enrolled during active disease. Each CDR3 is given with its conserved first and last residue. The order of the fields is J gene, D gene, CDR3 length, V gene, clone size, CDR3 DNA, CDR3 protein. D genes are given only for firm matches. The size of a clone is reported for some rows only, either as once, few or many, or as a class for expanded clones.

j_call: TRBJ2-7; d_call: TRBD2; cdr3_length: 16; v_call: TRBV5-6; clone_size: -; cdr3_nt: TGTGCCAGCAGCCCGATCAGTGCGGGAGGGATGAACGAGCAGTACTTC; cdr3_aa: CASSPISAGGMNEQYF
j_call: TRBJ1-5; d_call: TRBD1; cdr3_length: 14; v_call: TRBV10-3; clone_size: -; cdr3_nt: TGTGCCATCAGTGAACGGGACAGAGATCAGCCCCAGCATTTT; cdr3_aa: CAISERDRDQPQHF
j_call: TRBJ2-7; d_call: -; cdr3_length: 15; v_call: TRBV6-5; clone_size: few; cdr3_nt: TGTGCCAGCAGTTACTCTATGACAGTTACCTACGAGCAGTACTTC; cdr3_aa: CASSYSMTVTYEQYF
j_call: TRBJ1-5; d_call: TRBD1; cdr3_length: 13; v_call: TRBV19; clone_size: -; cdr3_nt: TGTGCCAGTAGTAAGGGGGCCAGGCAGCCCCAGCATTTT; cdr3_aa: CASSKGARQPQHF
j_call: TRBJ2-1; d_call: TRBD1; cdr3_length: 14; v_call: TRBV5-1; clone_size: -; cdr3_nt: TGCGCCAGCAGATCGGGACAGCTCCACAATGAGCAGTTCTTC; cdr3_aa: CASRSGQLHNEQFF
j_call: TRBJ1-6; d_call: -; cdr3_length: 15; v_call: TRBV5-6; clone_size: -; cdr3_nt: TGTGCCAGCAGCTTATGGGGGCTCGGTAATTCACCCCTCCACTTT; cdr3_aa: CASSLWGLGNSPLHF
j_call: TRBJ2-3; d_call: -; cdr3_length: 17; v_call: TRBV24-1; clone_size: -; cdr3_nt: TGTGCCACCAGTCCCCTTATGAGACAGGCACTCACAGATACGCAGTATTTT; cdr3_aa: CATSPLMRQALTDTQYF
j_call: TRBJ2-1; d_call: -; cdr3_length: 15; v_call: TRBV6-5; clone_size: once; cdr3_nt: TGTGCCAGCAGCGGAGGGGGCAGCTCCTACAATGAGCAGTTCTTC; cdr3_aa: CASSGGGSSYNEQFF
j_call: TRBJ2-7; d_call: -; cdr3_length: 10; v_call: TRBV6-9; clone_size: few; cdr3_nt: TGTGCCAGCAGTGAGTACGAGCAGTACTTC; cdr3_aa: CASSEYEQYF
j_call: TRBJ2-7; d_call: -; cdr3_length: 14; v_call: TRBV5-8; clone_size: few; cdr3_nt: TGTGCCAGCAGCCGGTGGGGGGTCTCCTACGAGCAGTACTTC; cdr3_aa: CASSRWGVSYEQYF
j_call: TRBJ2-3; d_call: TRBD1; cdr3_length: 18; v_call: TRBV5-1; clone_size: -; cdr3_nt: TGCGCCAGCAGCTTGGAGGCGTTCGGGACAGGGGCCACAGATACGCAGTATTTT; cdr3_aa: CASSLEAFGTGATDTQYF
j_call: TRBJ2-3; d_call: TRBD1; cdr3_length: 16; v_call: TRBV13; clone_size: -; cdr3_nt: TGTGCCAGCAGCCCACGGGGGACAGGGGGTATAGATACGCAGTATTTT; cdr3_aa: CASSPRGTGGIDTQYF
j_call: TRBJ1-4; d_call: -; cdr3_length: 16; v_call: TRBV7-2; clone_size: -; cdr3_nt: TGTGCCAGCAGCTTAGTGGTTGTGGGGCGAAAGGAAAAACTGTTTTTT; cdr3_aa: CASSLVVVGRKEKLFF
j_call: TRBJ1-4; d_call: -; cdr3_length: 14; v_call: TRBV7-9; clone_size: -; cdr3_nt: TGTGCCAGCAGCTTGTGGCAGGGGCGGGAAAAACTGTTTTTT; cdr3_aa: CASSLWQGREKLFF
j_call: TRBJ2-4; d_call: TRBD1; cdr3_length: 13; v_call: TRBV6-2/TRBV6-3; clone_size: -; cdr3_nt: TGTGCCAGCAGCCCGACAGGGGGAAGCATTCAGTACTTC; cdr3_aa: CASSPTGGSIQYF
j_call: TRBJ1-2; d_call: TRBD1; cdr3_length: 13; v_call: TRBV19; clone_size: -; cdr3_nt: TGTGCCAGTAGTCCCACAGGGGTCTATGGCTACACCTTC; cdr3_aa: CASSPTGVYGYTF
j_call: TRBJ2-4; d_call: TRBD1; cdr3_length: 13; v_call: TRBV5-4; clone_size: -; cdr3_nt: TGTGCCAGCAGCCTGGACAGGGGGAACATTCAGTACTTC; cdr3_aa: CASSLDRGNIQYF
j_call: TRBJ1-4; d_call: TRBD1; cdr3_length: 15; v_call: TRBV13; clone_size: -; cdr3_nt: TGTGCCAGCAGCCTCCCCCGGACAGGGGATGAAAAACTGTTTTTT; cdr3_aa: CASSLPRTGDEKLFF
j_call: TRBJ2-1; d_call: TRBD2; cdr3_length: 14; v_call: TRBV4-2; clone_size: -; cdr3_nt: TGTGCCAGCAGCCTAGCGGGAGTGGTCAATGAGCAGTTCTTC; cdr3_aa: CASSLAGVVNEQFF
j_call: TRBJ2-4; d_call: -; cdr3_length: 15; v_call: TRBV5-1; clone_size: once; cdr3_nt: TGCGCCAGCAGCTTGTCATCCGGGAGCCGAAACATTCAGTACTTC; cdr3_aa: CASSLSSGSRNIQYF
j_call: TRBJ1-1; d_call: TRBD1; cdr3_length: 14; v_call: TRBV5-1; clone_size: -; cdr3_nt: TGCGCCAGCAGCTCCCTCCCGGGACAGCTTGAAGCTTTCTTT; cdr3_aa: CASSSLPGQLEAFF
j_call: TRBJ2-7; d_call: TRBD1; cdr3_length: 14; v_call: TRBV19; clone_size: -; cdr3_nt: TGTGCCAGTAGTATCAGACAGGGGGCGTACGAGCAGTACTTC; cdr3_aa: CASSIRQGAYEQYF
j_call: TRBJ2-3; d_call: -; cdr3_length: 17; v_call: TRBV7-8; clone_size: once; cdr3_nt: TGTGCCAGCAGCTTAATCTTGCCAGGGGAAAATCCAGATACGCAGTATTTT; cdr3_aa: CASSLILPGENPDTQYF
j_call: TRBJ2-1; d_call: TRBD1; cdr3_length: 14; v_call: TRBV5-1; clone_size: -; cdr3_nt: TGCGCCAGCAGCTACGGGACAGGGGACAATGAGCAGTTCTTC; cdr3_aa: CASSYGTGDNEQFF
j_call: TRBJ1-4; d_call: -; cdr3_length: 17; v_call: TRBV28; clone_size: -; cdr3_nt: TGTGCCAGCTCCCGAGCAATCGCGGCAGGACATAATGAAAAACTGTTTTTT; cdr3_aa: CASSRAIAAGHNEKLFF
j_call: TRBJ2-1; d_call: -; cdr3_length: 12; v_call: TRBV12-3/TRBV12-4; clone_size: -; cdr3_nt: TGTGCCAGCACTACTGGGGGCGGAACAGGGTTCTTC; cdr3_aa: CASTTGGGTGFF
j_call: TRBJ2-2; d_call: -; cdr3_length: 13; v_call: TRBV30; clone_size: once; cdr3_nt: TGTGCCTGGAAAGGGGTTGGGACCGGGGAGCTGTTTTTT; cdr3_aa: CAWKGVGTGELFF
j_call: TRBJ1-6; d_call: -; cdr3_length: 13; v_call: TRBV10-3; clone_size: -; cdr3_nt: TGTGCCATCGGGACTGCCGCCAATTCACCCCTCCACTTT; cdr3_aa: CAIGTAANSPLHF
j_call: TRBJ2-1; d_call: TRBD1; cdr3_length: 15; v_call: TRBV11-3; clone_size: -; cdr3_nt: TGTGCCAGCAGCCGGACAGGGGAGAACTACAATGAGCAGTTCTTC; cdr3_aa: CASSRTGENYNEQFF
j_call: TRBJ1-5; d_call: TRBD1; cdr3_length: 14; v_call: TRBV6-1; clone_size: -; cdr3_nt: TGTGCCAGCAGCCGGACAGGAAGCAATCAGCCCCAGCATTTT; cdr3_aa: CASSRTGSNQPQHF
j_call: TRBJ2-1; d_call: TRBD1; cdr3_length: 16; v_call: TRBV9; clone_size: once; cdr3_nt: TGTGCCAGCAGCGGCGGAGGGGGACAGGCCTACAATGAGCAGTTCTTC; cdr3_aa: CASSGGGGQAYNEQFF
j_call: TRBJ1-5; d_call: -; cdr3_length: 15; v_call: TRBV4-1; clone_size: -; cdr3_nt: TGCGCCAGCAGCCAGGCCGACAGAACCAATCAGCCCCAGCATTTT; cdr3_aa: CASSQADRTNQPQHF
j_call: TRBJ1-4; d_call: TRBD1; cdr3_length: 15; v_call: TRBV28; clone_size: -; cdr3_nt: TGTGCCAGCAGTTCCAAGGACAGGTTGGCGGAAAAACTGTTTTTT; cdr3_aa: CASSSKDRLAEKLFF
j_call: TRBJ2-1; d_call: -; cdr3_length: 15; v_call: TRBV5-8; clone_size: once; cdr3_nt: TGTGCCAGCAGCAAAACTAGCCACTCCTACAATGAGCAGTTCTTC; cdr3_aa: CASSKTSHSYNEQFF
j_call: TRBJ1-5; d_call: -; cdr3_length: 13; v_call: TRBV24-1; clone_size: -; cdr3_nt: TGTGCCCCCGGGGGGCGCCGCAATCAGCCCCAGCATTTT; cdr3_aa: CAPGGRRNQPQHF